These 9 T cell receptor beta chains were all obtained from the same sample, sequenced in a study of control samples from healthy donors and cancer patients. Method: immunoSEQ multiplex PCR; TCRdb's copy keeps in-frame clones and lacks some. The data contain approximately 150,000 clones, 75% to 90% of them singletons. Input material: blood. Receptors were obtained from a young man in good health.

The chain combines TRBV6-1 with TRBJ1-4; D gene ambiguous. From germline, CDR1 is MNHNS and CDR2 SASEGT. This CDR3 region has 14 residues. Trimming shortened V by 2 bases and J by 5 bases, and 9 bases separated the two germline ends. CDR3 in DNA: TGTGCCAGCAGTGAACTTGGACCGAATGAAAAACTGTTTTTT. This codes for CASSELGPNEKLFF.

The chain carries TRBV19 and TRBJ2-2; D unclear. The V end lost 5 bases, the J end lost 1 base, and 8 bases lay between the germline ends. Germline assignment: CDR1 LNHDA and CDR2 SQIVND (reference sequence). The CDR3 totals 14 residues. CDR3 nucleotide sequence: TGTGCCAGTAGTGTCCAGAGGAACACCGGGGAGCTGTTTTTT. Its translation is CASSVQRNTGELFF.

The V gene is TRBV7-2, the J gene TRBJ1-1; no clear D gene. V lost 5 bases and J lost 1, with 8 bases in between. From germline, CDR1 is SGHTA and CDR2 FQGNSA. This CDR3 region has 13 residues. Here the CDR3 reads CASSPYTNTEAFF. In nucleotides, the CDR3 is TGTGCCAGCAGCCCCTACACGAACACTGAAGCTTTCTTT.

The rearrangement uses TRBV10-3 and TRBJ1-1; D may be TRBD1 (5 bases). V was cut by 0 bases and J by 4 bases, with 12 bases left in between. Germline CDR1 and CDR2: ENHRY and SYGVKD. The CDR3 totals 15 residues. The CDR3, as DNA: TGTGCCATCAGTGAGTCGCCGGGGGTGGGCACTGAAGCTTTCTTT. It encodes CAISESPGVGTEAFF.

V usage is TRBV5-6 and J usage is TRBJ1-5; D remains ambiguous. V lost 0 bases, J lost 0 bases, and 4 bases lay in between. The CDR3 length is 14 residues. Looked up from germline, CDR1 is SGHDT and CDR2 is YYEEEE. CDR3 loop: CASSLGVSNQPQHF. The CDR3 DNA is TGTGCCAGCAGCTTGGGGGTTAGCAATCAGCCCCAGCATTTT.

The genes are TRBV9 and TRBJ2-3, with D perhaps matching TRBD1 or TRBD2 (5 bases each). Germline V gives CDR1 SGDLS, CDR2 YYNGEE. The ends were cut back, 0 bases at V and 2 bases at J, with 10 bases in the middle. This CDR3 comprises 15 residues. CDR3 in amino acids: CASSVVPGTTDTQYF. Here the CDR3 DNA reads TGTGCCAGCAGCGTAGTCCCAGGGACCACAGATACGCAGTATTTT.

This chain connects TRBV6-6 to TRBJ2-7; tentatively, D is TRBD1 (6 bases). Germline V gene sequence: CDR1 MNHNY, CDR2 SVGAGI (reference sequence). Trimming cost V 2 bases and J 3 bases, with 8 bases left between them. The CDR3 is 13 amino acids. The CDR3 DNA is TGTGCCAGCAGTTACGACAGGAGCTACGAGCAGTACTTC. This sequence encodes CASSYDRSYEQYF.

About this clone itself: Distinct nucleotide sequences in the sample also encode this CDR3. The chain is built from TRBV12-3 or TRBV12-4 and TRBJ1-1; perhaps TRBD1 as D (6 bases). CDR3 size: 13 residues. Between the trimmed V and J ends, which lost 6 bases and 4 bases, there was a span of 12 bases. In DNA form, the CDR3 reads TGTGCCAGCAGGCCCAGGGGCGTCACTGAAGCTTTCTTT. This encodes CASRPRGVTEAFF.

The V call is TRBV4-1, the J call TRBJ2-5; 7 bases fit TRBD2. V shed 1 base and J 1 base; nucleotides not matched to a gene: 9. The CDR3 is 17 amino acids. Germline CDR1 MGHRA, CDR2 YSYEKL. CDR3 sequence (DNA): TGCGCCAGCAGCCAAGGGGTGGCTAGCGGCCCCCAAGAGACCCAGTACTTC. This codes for CASSQGVASGPQETQYF.